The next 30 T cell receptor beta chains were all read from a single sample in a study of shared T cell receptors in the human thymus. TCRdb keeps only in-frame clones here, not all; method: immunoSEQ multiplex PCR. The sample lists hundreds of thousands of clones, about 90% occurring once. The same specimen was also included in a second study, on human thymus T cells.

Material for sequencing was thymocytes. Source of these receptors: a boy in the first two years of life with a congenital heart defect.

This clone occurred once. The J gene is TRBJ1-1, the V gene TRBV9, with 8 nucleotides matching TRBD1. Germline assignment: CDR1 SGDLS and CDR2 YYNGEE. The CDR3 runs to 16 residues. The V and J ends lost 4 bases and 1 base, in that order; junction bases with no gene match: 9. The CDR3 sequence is CASSPPRTGQNTEAFF. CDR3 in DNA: TGTGCCAGCAGCCCACCGAGGACAGGGCAGAACACTGAAGCTTTCTTT.

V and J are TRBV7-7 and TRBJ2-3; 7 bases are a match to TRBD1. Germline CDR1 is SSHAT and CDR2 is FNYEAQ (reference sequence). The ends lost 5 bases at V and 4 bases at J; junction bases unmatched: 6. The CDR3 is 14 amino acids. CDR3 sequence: CASSRRQGADTQYF. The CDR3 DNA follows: TGTGCCAGCAGCCGTAGACAGGGCGCAGATACGCAGTATTTT.

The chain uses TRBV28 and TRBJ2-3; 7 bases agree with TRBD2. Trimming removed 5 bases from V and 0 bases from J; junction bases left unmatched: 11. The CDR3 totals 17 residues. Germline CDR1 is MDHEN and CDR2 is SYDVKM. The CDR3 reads CASSRERLAASTDTQYF. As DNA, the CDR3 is TGTGCCAGCAGTCGGGAGCGACTAGCCGCTAGCACAGATACGCAGTATTTT.

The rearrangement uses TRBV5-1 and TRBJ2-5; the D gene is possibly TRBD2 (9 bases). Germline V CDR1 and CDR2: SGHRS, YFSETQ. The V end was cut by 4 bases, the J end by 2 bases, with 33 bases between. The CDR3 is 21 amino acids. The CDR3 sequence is CASSGQGAPFGREGSQETQYF. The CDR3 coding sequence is TGCGCCAGCAGCGGTCAGGGGGCCCCTTTTGGGCGGGAGGGGTCTCAAGAGACCCAGTACTTC.

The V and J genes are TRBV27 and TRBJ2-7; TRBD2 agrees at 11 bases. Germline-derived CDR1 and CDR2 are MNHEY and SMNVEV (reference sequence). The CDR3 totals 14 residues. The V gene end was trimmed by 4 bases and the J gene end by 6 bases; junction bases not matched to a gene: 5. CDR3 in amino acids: CASSSLAGGSEQYF. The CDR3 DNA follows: TGTGCCAGCAGTTCGCTAGCGGGAGGATCCGAGCAGTACTTC.

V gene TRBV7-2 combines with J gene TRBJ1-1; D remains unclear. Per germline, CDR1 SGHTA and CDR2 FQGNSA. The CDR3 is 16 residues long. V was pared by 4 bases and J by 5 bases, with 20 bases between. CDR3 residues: CASSSYYSGRGTEAFF. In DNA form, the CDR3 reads TGTGCCAGCAGCTCCTACTACAGTGGTCGAGGGACTGAAGCTTTCTTT.

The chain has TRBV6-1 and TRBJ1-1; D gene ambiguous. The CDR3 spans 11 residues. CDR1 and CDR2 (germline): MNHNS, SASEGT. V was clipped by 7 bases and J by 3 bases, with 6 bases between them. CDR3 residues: CASKGDTEAFF. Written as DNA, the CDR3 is TGTGCCAGCAAGGGAGACACTGAAGCTTTCTTT.

CDR3 region: CASSQVAAGGPGDTQYF. The DNA of the CDR3 is TGTGCCAGCAGCCAAGTGGCAGCGGGAGGGCCGGGAGATACGCAGTATTTT. The chain combines TRBV14 with TRBJ2-3; 10 bases match TRBD2. V trimming: 1 base; J trimming: 5 bases; junction bases outside the gene matches: 9. The CDR3 runs to 17 residues. Germline assignment: CDR1 SGHDN and CDR2 FVKESK.

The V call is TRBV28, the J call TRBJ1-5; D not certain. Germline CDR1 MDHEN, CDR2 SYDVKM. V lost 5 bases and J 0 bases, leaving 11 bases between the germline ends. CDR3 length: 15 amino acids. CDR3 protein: CASSTSHPSNQPQHF. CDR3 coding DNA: TGTGCCAGCAGTACCTCACACCCTAGCAATCAGCCCCAGCATTTT.

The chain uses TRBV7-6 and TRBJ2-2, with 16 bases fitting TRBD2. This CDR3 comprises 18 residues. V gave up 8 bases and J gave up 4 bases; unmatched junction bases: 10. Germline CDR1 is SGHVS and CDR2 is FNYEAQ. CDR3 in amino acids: CASSGTSGRAGFTGELFF. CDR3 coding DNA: TGTGCCAGCTCCGGGACTAGCGGGAGGGCCGGTTTCACCGGGGAGCTGTTTTTT.

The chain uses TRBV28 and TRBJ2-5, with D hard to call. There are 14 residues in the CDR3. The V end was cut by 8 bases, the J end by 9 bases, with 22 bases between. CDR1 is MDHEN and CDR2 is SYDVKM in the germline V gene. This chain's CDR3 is CASGSRWAFGSQYF. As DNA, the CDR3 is TGTGCCAGCGGTTCCCGGTGGGCTTTTGGGTCCCAGTACTTC.

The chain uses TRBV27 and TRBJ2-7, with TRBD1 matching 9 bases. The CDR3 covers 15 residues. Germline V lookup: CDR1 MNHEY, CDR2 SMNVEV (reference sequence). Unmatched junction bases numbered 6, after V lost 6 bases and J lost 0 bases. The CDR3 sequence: CASRGTGPSSYEQYF. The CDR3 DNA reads TGTGCCAGCAGGGGGACAGGGCCGAGCTCCTACGAGCAGTACTTC.

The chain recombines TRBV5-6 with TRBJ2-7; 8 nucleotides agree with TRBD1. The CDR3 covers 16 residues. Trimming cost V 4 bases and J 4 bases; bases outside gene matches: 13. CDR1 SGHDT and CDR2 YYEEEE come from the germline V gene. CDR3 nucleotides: TGTGCCAGCAGCCTACCAGACAGGGGTCAAAATTACGAGCAGTACTTC. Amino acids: CASSLPDRGQNYEQYF.

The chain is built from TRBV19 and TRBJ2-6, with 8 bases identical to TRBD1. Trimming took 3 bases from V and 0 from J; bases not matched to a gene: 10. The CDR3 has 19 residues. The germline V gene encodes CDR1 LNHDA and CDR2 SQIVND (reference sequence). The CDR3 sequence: CASSISGQGSNSGANVLTF. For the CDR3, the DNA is TGTGCCAGTAGTATTAGCGGACAGGGTAGTAACTCTGGGGCCAACGTCCTGACTTTC.

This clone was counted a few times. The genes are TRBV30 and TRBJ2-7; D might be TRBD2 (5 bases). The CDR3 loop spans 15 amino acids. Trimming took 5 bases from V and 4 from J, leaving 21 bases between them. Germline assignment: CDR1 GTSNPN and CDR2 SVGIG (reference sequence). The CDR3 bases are TGTGCCTGGGTGCGTGGGTCCGGGATGACGTACGAGCAGTACTTC. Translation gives CAWVRGSGMTYEQYF.

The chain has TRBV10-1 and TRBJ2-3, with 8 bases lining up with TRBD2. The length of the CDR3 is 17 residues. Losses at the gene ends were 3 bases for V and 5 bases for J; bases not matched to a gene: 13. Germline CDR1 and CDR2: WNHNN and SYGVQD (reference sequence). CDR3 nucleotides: TGCGCCAGCAGTGATTCTATAGCGGGGCGGATAGAAGATACGCAGTATTTT. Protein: CASSDSIAGRIEDTQYF.

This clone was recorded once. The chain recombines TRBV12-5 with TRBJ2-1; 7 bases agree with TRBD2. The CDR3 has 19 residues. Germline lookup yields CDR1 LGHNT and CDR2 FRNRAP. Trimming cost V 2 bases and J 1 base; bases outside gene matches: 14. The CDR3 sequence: CASGLTPGRLAASYNEQFF. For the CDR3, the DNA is TGTGCTAGTGGTTTGACCCCGGGTAGGCTAGCGGCATCCTACAATGAGCAGTTCTTC.

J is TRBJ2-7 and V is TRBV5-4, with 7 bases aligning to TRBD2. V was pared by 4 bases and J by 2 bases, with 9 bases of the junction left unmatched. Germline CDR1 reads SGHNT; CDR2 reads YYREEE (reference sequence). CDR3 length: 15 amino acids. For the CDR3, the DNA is TGTGCCAGCAGCACCTCCGGACTAGTGGCCTACGAGCAGTACTTC. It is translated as CASSTSGLVAYEQYF.

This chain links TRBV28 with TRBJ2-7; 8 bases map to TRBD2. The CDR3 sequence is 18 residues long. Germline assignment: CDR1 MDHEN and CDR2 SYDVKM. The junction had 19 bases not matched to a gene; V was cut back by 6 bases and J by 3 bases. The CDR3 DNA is TGTGCCAGCAGCCACCTAGCGGGCCCCACCCCCTACCACTACGAGCAGTACTTC. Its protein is CASSHLAGPTPYHYEQYF.

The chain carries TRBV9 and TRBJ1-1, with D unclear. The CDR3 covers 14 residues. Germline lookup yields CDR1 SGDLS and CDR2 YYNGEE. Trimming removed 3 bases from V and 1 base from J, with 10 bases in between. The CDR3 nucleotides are TGTGCCAGCAGCGGCGATGGCGGGAACACTGAAGCTTTCTTT. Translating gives CASSGDGGNTEAFF. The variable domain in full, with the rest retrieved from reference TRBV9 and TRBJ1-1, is DSGVTQTPKHLITATGQRVTLRCSPRSGDLSVYWYQQSLDQGLQFLIQYYNGEERAKGNILERFSAQQFPDLHSELNLSSLELGDSALYFCASSGDGGNTEAFFGQGTRLTVV.

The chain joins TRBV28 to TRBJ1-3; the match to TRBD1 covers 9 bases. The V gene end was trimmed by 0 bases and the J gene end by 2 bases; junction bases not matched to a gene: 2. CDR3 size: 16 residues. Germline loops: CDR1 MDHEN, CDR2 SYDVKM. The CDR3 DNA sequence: TGTGCCAGCAGTTTATGCGGGACAGGGACTGGAAACACCATATATTTT. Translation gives CASSLCGTGTGNTIYF.

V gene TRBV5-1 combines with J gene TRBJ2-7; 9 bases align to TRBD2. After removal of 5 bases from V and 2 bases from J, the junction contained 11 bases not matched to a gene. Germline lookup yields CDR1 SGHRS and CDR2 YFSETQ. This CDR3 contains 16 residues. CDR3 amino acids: CASRNHIAGVPYEQYF. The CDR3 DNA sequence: TGCGCCAGCAGGAACCACATAGCGGGAGTCCCCTACGAGCAGTACTTC. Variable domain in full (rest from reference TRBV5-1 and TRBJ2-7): KAGVTQTPRYLIKTRGQQVTLSCSPISGHRSVSWYQQTPGQGLQFLFEYFSETQRNKGNFPGRFSGRQFSNSRSEMNVSTLELGDSALYLCASRNHIAGVPYEQYFGPGTRLTVT.

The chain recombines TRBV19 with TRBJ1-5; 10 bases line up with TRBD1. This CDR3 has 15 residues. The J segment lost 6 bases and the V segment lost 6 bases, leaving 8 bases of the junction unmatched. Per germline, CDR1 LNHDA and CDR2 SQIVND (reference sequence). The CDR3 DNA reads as TGTGCCAGTAGACCGGGACAGGGGCACTCTCAGCCCCAGCATTTT. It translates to CASRPGQGHSQPQHF. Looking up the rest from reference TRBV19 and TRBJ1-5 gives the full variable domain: DGGITQSPKYLFRKEGQNVTLSCEQNLNHDAMYWYRQDPGQGLRLIYYSQIVNDFQKGDIAEGYSVSREKKESFPLTVTSAQKNPTAFYLCASRPGQGHSQPQHFGDGTRLSIL.

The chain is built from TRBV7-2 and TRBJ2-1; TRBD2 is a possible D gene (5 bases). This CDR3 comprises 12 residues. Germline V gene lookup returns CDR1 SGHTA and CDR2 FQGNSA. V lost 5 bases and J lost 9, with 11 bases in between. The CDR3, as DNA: TGTGCCAGCAGCGTTTTCGGGGTTGAGCAGTTCTTC. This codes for CASSVFGVEQFF.

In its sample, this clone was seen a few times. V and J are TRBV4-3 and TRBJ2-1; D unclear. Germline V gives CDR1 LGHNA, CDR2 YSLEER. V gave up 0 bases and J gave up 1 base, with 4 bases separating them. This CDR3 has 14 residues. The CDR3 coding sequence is TGCGCCAGCAGCCAAGACAGGTCCTACAATGAGCAGTTCTTC. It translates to CASSQDRSYNEQFF.

CDR3 residues: CATSRDVGTRETQYF. Written as DNA, the CDR3 is TGTGCCACCAGCAGAGATGTTGGGACAAGGGAGACCCAGTACTTC. V and J are TRBV15 and TRBJ2-5; D is perhaps TRBD1 (6 bases). The germline V gene encodes CDR1 LNHNV and CDR2 YYDKDF (reference sequence). The CDR3 spans 15 residues. Trimming removed 0 bases at V and 5 bases at J, with 13 bases between.

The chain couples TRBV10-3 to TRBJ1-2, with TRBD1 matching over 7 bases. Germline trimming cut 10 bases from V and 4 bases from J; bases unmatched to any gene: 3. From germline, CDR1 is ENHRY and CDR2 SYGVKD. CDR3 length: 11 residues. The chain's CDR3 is CATRTGYGYTF. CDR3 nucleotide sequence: TGTGCCACCCGGACAGGCTATGGCTACACCTTC.

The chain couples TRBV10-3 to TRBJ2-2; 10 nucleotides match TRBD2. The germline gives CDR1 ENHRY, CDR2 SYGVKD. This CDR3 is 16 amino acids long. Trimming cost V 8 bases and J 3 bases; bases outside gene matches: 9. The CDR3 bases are TGTGCCATCCGGAGCGGGAGGGCCACGGACACCGGGGAGCTGTTTTTT. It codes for CAIRSGRATDTGELFF.

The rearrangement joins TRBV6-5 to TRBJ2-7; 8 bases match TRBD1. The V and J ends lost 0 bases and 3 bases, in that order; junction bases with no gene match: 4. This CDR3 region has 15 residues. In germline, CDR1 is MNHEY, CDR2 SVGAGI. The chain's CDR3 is CASSYSWTGRYEQYF. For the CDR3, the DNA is TGTGCCAGCAGTTACTCCTGGACAGGGCGCTACGAGCAGTACTTC.

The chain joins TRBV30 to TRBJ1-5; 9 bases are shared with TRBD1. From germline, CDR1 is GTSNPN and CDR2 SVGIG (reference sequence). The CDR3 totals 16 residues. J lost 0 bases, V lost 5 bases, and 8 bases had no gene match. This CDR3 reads CAWGQGNVASNQPQHF. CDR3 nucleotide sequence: TGTGCCTGGGGACAGGGGAATGTAGCTAGCAATCAGCCCCAGCATTTT.